Presented here are 24 T cell receptor beta chains from one specimen sequenced in a study of control samples from healthy donors and cancer patients. The method was immunoSEQ multiplex PCR; TCRdb's version includes in-frame clones alone and lacks a portion of them. The sample records 230,000 or so clones, about 95% being singletons. The sequenced material came from blood. The origin of the receptors is a man aged 50 to 60 in good health.

This clone was seen only once. The chain recombines TRBV12-3 or TRBV12-4 with TRBJ1-5, with D unresolved. Trimming removed 3 bases from V and 6 bases from J, with 6 bases in between. The CDR3 covers 12 residues. CDR3 in amino acids: CASSFGVQPQHF. The CDR3, as DNA: TGTGCCAGCAGTTTTGGGGTTCAGCCCCAGCATTTT.

The V call is TRBV7-8, the J call TRBJ2-2, with D possibly TRBD1 on 6 matching bases. The germline V gene encodes CDR1 SGHVS and CDR2 FQNEAQ. The CDR3 is 15 residues long. Trimming removed 7 bases from V and 1 base from J, with 13 bases in between. The CDR3 DNA reads as TGTGCCAGCACCGAACAGGACAGGAACACCGGGGAGCTGTTTTTT. It yields the protein CASTEQDRNTGELFF.

The genes are TRBV4-3 and TRBJ2-2, with TRBD2 identical over 8 bases. The CDR3 runs 15 residues. With 2 bases clipped from V and 7 bases from J, the junction kept 6 bases outside the gene matches. CDR1 LGHNA and CDR2 YSLEER come from the germline V gene. CDR3 residues: CASSQRGGQVGELFF. The CDR3, as DNA: TGCGCCAGCAGCCAACGCGGGGGGCAGGTCGGGGAGCTGTTTTTT.

The rearrangement links TRBV3-1 (or the pseudogene TRBV3-2) to TRBJ1-1; the D gene is possibly TRBD1 (5 bases). Trimming stripped 0 bases from V and 1 base from J, with 12 bases between. The V gene's germline CDR1 is LGHDT and CDR2 YNNKEL (reference sequence). This CDR3 has 16 amino acids. The CDR3 DNA reads as TGTGCCAGCAGCCAAGATAGAGGGACTTCGAACACTGAAGCTTTCTTT. This translates into CASSQDRGTSNTEAFF.

This chain links TRBV5-5 with TRBJ2-3; tentatively, D is TRBD1 (6 bases). Germline CDR1 and CDR2: SGHKS and YYEKEE (reference sequence). This CDR3 region has 14 residues. The ends were cut back, 7 bases at V and 2 bases at J, with 14 bases in the middle. The CDR3 here is CASQFQGPTDTQYF. In DNA, the CDR3 is TGTGCCAGCCAGTTCCAGGGGCCCACAGATACGCAGTATTTT. The full variable domain, completed using reference TRBV5-5 and TRBJ2-3, is DAGVTQSPTHLIKTRGQQVTLRCSPISGHKSVSWYQQVLGQGPQFIFQYYEKEERGRGNFPDRFSARQFPNYSSELNVNALLLGDSALYLCASQFQGPTDTQYFGPGTRLTVL.

This chain uses TRBV4-1 with TRBJ1-4, with D perhaps TRBD1 (6 bases). V gave up 5 bases and J gave up 8 bases, with 18 bases separating them. Germline assignment: CDR1 MGHRA and CDR2 YSYEKL. The CDR3 is made up of 15 amino acids. This CDR3 is CASSAQGFQKEKLFF. The CDR3 nucleotides are TGCGCCAGCAGCGCACAGGGATTTCAAAAGGAAAAACTGTTTTTT.

The V gene is TRBV5-1, the J gene TRBJ2-3, with TRBD2 matching over 12 bases. The junction had 8 bases not matched to a gene; V was cut back by 6 bases and J by 0 bases. The CDR3 runs 17 residues. Germline loops: CDR1 SGHRS, CDR2 YFSETQ. For the CDR3, the DNA is TGCGCCAGCAACAATTTAGGACTAGCGGGGAGCACAGATACGCAGTATTTT. Amino acids: CASNNLGLAGSTDTQYF.

The chain couples TRBV6-4 to TRBJ1-1; D is perhaps TRBD1 (6 bases). CDR1 is MRHNA and CDR2 is SNTAGT in the germline V gene. The CDR3 contains 14 residues. V lost 6 bases and J lost 4, with 15 bases in between. CDR3 DNA sequence: TGTGCCAGCAGCCCCGAGGGGGGAGGCACTGAAGCTTTCTTT. This sequence encodes CASSPEGGGTEAFF.

This chain uses TRBV6-5 with TRBJ1-2; D unresolved. Trimming cost V 6 bases and J 5 bases, with 13 bases left between them. Germline CDR1 reads MNHEY; CDR2 reads SVGAGI. The CDR3 loop spans 13 amino acids. The CDR3 DNA follows: TGTGCCAGCAGGCCAACACTTTCGTATGGCTACACCTTC. Encoded protein: CASRPTLSYGYTF.

The rearrangement uses TRBV15 and TRBJ1-5; 7 bases align to TRBD1. Germline CDR1 and CDR2: LNHNV and YYDKDF (reference sequence). V shed 3 bases and J 11 bases; nucleotides not matched to a gene: 13. There are 15 residues in the CDR3. The CDR3 DNA is TGTGCCACCAGCAGCTCCCCCGGACAGGTCGGGGCCCAGCATTTT. Translated: CATSSSPGQVGAQHF.

J is TRBJ1-4 and V is TRBV6-6, with D possibly matching TRBD1 (5 bases). CDR1 MNHNY and CDR2 SVGAGI come from the germline V gene (reference sequence). V shed 5 bases and J shed 0 bases, with 7 bases lying between them. The CDR3 has 14 residues. The CDR3 DNA reads TGTGCCAGCAGTGGGGGTCCAACTAATGAAAAACTGTTTTTT. This sequence encodes CASSGGPTNEKLFF.

The V and J genes are TRBV3-1 (or the pseudogene TRBV3-2) and TRBJ2-1; D call uncertain. The CDR3 loop spans 12 amino acids. Germline CDR1 is LGHDT and CDR2 is YNNKEL (reference sequence). V gave up 0 bases and J gave up 15 bases, with 12 bases separating them. CDR3 sequence reads: CASSQESPRRFF. The CDR3 nucleotides read TGTGCCAGCAGCCAAGAATCCCCCAGGCGGTTCTTC.

The gene calls are TRBV24-1 and TRBJ1-2; D may be TRBD1 (6 bases). This CDR3 comprises 15 residues. Between the trimmed V and J ends, which lost 3 bases and 4 bases, there was a span of 14 bases. Germline lookup yields CDR1 KGHDR and CDR2 SFDVKD. In nucleotides, the CDR3 is TGTGCCACCAGTGATAATGCACAGGGTCCCTATGGCTACACCTTC. Translation gives CATSDNAQGPYGYTF.

The chain couples TRBV2 to TRBJ1-1, with D tentatively TRBD1 (5 bases). Trimming stripped 4 bases from V and 0 bases from J, with 6 bases between. Germline V gene data show CDR1 as SNHLY and CDR2 as FYNNEI. The CDR3 totals 13 residues. DNA for the CDR3: TGTGCCAGCAGTGCGGACATGAACACTGAAGCTTTCTTT. It is translated as CASSADMNTEAFF.

The chain uses TRBV18 and TRBJ2-3; D unclear. The V gene lost 2 bases and the J gene lost 2 bases, with 14 bases spanning the gap. Germline V gives CDR1 KGHSH, CDR2 LQKENI. The CDR3 runs to 16 residues. CDR3 loop: CASSPDGGTFTDTQYF. The CDR3 region has the DNA TGTGCCAGCTCACCAGACGGCGGAACTTTCACAGATACGCAGTATTTT.

This clone was observed once. The CDR3 reads CASSLGTRNTGELFF. The CDR3 region has the DNA TGTGCCAGCAGCTTGGGGACAAGGAACACCGGGGAGCTGTTTTTT. The V and J genes are TRBV5-8 and TRBJ2-2; D might be TRBD1 (5 bases). CDR3 length: 15 amino acids. Trimming stripped 0 bases from V and 1 base from J, with 7 bases between. Per the germline V gene, CDR1 is SGHTS and CDR2 is YDEGEE.

The genes are TRBV2 and TRBJ1-5; possibly TRBD1 for D (5 bases). The CDR3 is 13 amino acids. Trimming removed 4 bases from V and 7 bases from J, with 11 bases in between. Germline CDR1 reads SNHLY; CDR2 reads FYNNEI. CDR3 sequence (DNA): TGTGCCAGCAGTGCGAAAGGGGAGCAGCCCCAGCATTTT. Protein sequence: CASSAKGEQPQHF.

This rearrangement joins TRBV5-1 to TRBJ2-5, with 10 bases matching TRBD2. The CDR3 contains 15 residues. In germline, CDR1 is SGHRS, CDR2 YFSETQ. V was clipped by 0 bases and J by 5 bases; unmatched bases: 4. In DNA, the CDR3 is TGCGCCAGCAGCTTGGGGCTAGCGGGGGCTGAGACCCAGTACTTC. As protein: CASSLGLAGAETQYF.

This clone was picked up one time. V and J are TRBV2 and TRBJ2-7; 7 bases line up with TRBD1. The V and J ends lost 0 bases and 7 bases, in that order; junction bases with no gene match: 12. The CDR3 consists of 16 residues. The germline CDR1 and CDR2 sequences are SNHLY and FYNNEI. The CDR3 DNA follows: TGTGCCAGCAGTGAAGCGCTAGGACAGGTGCTAAAGGAGCAGTACGTC. Translating gives CASSEALGQVLKEQYV.

This clone was detected only once. The V and J genes are TRBV6-5 and TRBJ1-3; D is unclear. V was shortened by 0 bases and J by 0 bases, with 9 bases between the two germline ends. Germline lookup yields CDR1 MNHEY and CDR2 SVGAGI. CDR3 length: 16 amino acids. The CDR3 loop reads CASSYSISASGNTIYF. CDR3 coding DNA: TGTGCCAGCAGTTACTCGATCTCAGCCTCTGGAAACACCATATATTTT.

This clone turned up a few times. The chain is built from TRBV19 and TRBJ1-5, with 7 bases aligning to TRBD1. Trimming cost V 7 bases and J 9 bases; bases outside gene matches: 9. The germline V gene has CDR1 LNHDA and CDR2 SQIVND (reference sequence). The CDR3 is made up of 13 amino acids. The CDR3, as DNA: TGTGCCAGTACCCCGACAGGGTTTGGGCCCCAGCATTTT. It codes for CASTPTGFGPQHF.

The V call is TRBV5-5, the J call TRBJ1-6; 8 positions match TRBD1. V shed 5 bases and J 10 bases; nucleotides not matched to a gene: 8. Looked up from germline, CDR1 is SGHKS and CDR2 is YYEKEE (reference sequence). The length of the CDR3 is 14 residues. CDR3 residues: CASRQDRVRSPLHF. DNA of the CDR3: TGTGCCAGCAGGCAGGACAGGGTTAGATCACCCCTCCACTTT.

This chain's CDR3 is CASSPGGAATGDTQYF. Written as DNA, the CDR3 is TGTGCCAGCAGCCCGGGGGGGGCCGCTACAGGAGATACGCAGTATTTT. The chain employs TRBV3-1 (or the pseudogene TRBV3-2) and TRBJ2-3; 8 bases line up with TRBD2. With 4 bases clipped from V and 5 bases from J, the junction kept 11 bases outside the gene matches. The CDR3 is made up of 16 amino acids. Germline CDR1 is LGHDT and CDR2 is YNNKEL (reference sequence).

This chain uses TRBV5-1 with TRBJ1-2; tentatively, D is TRBD1 (6 bases). The germline CDR1 and CDR2 sequences are SGHRS and YFSETQ. The ends were cut back, 0 bases at V and 8 bases at J, with 8 bases in the middle. The CDR3 covers 12 residues. Here the CDR3 reads CASSLAGGGYTF. The CDR3 nucleotides are TGCGCCAGCAGCTTGGCCGGGGGCGGCTACACCTTC.